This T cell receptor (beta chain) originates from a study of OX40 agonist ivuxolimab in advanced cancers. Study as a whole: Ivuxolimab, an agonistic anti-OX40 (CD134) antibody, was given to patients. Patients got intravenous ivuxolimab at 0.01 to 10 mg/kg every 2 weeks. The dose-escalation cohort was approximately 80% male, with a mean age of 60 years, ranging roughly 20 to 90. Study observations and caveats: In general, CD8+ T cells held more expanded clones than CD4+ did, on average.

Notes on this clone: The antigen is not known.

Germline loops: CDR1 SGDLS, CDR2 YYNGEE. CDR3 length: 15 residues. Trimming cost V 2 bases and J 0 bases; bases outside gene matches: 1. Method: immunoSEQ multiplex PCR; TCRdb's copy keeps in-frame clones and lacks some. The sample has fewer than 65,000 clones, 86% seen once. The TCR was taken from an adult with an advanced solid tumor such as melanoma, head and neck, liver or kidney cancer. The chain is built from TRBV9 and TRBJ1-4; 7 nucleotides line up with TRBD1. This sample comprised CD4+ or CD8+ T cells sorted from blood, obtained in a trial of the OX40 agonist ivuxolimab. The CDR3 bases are TGTGCCAGCAGCGTTGGACAGGCAACTAATGAAAAACTGTTTTTT. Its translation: CASSVGQATNEKLFF.